Sequencing of this TCR beta chain was carried out in a study of identical twins. MiXCR was run by TCRdb on the 5' RACE reads, yielding one entry per CDR3 protein. Of 200,000 to 250,000 distinct CDR3 sequences in the sample, about 6.7% were seen once. Trimming cost V 2 bases and J 6 bases; bases outside gene matches: 10. This CDR3 is 16 amino acids long. Looked up from germline, CDR1 is MNHEY and CDR2 is SVGEGT. This same sample was also part of a study on T cells expressing NK-cell markers.

Sequencing used CD8+ T cells sorted from blood. This sequence joins TRBV6-2 or TRBV6-3 and TRBJ2-7; TRBD2 matches at 10 bases. This TCR derives from a woman aged 18 to 35 in good health. In DNA form, the CDR3 reads TGTGCCAGCAGTTACCTTGCAGTACTAGCGGGACTCGAGCAGTACTTC. Encoded protein: CASSYLAVLAGLEQYF.